The present T cell receptor beta chain was sequenced within a study of beta chain features in type 1 diabetes. Study conclusions and caveats: Patients with Type 1 diabetes showed moderately but significantly shorter TCRB CDR3s in all four CD4+ subsets.

As regards this clone: Its antigen remains unknown.

Sequencing targeted expressed TCRB transcripts, as all isolated RNA had been reverse transcribed. Sequencing was performed with immunoSEQ multiplex PCR; in TCRdb, only in-frame clones are kept and a portion is missing. The sample has 680,000 or so clones, 13% seen once. The V segment lost 8 bases and the J segment 8 bases; nucleotides outside the gene matches: 12. Germline assignment: CDR1 ENHRY and CDR2 SYGVKD. This CDR3 region has 14 residues. The chain links TRBV10-3 to TRBJ2-1; 7 bases fit TRBD1. The sequencing input was naive CD4+ T cells from blood. This TCR derives from a young man with type 1 diabetes. In nucleotides, the CDR3 is TGTGCCATCGGTCGAGGACAAGGGGGCGATGAGCAGTTCTTC. Translation: CAIGRGQGGDEQFF.